Below, 9 T cell receptor beta chains from the same sample are listed, as sequenced in a study of shared clonotypes between healthy human individuals. Data came from immunoSEQ multiplex PCR; TCRdb stores just in-frame clones and leaves some out. The sample holds some 2.3 million clones, approximately 93% seen once. The sample was naive CD4+ T cells from PBMCs. Subset specified: CD45RA+ positively selected. Receptors were obtained from a man between 18 and 35 years old in good health. Some clones in this sample may be carry-over from other donors' samples.

This chain uses TRBV28 with TRBJ2-1; unclear D gene. The CDR3 length is 12 residues. CDR1 and CDR2 from the germline V gene are MDHEN and SYDVKM. Trimming left V 4 bases short and J 4 bases short, with 5 bases between. The CDR3 here is CASSSDYNEQFF. CDR3 in DNA: TGTGCCAGCAGTTCTGATTACAATGAGCAGTTCTTC.

This clone was recorded only once. The V gene is TRBV5-5, the J gene TRBJ2-7; D assignment may be TRBD1 or TRBD2 (5 bases each). Germline loops: CDR1 SGHKS, CDR2 YYEKEE (reference sequence). The V gene lost 1 base and the J gene lost 0 bases, with 20 bases spanning the gap. The CDR3 has 18 residues. CDR3 in amino acids: CASSLTALGTRSSYEQYF. The DNA of the CDR3 is TGTGCCAGCAGCTTGACCGCTTTGGGGACGAGAAGCTCCTACGAGCAGTACTTC.

The CDR3 DNA is TGTGCCAGTAGCGGGACAGGTATCTCCTACGAGCAGTACTTC. Its protein is CASSGTGISYEQYF. The chain employs TRBV19 and TRBJ2-7; 8 positions agree with TRBD1. After removal of 6 bases from V and 0 bases from J, the junction contained 4 bases not matched to a gene. From germline, CDR1 is LNHDA and CDR2 SQIVND (reference sequence). The CDR3 extends over 14 amino acids.

This chain links TRBV5-1 with TRBJ2-7; no clear D. This CDR3 has 15 amino acids. With 1 base removed from V and 4 bases from J, the gap between germline ends came to 15 bases. The germline V gene encodes CDR1 SGHRS and CDR2 YFSETQ. The CDR3 coding sequence is TGCGCCAGCAGCTTGTTTCAACGGAGTACTTACGAGCAGTACTTC. As protein: CASSLFQRSTYEQYF.

The CDR3 nucleotides read TGTGCCAGCAGGACGGGGACAGGGGGCGCGAACACCGGGGAGCTGTTTTTT. Translated: CASRTGTGGANTGELFF. This chain uses TRBV27 with TRBJ2-2; 12 nucleotides align to TRBD1. Germline V gene data show CDR1 as MNHEY and CDR2 as SMNVEV (reference sequence). V lost 6 bases to trimming and J lost 0 bases; unmatched junction nucleotides: 5. The CDR3 consists of 17 residues.

Concerning this clone: Different DNA sequences within this sample yield the same CDR3. The gene calls are TRBV18 and TRBJ2-3; D is unclear. The CDR3 extends over 14 amino acids. The germline V and J ends were trimmed by 2 bases and 1 base, with 7 bases remaining between them. The germline CDR1 and CDR2 sequences are KGHSH and LQKENI. The DNA for the CDR3 is TGTGCCAGCTCACCAGGGTCCGGCACAGATACGCAGTATTTT. The encoded protein is CASSPGSGTDTQYF.

V gene TRBV4-3 combines with J gene TRBJ2-5; 9 nucleotides match TRBD2. The CDR3 runs 16 residues. The germline CDR1 and CDR2 sequences are LGHNA and YSLEER. The V gene end was trimmed by 1 base and the J gene end by 1 base; junction bases not matched to a gene: 4. As DNA, the CDR3 is TGCGCCAGCAGCCAAGTCGCGCGGGAGGGCCAAGAGACCCAGTACTTC. Encoded protein: CASSQVAREGQETQYF.

The chain links TRBV7-2 to TRBJ2-2, with 8 bases fitting TRBD2. Per germline, CDR1 SGHTA and CDR2 FQGNSA. J lost 7 bases, V lost 5 bases, and 15 bases had no gene match. The CDR3 length is 17 residues. CDR3 region: CASSRDSGEALSGELFF. DNA for the CDR3: TGTGCCAGCAGCCGGGATAGCGGGGAGGCTTTGAGCGGGGAGCTGTTTTTT. The entire variable domain, with the rest obtained from reference TRBV7-2 and TRBJ2-2, is as follows: GAGVSQSPSNKVTEKGKDVELRCDPISGHTALYWYRQSLGQGLEFLIYFQGNSAPDKSGLPSDRFSAERTGGSVSTLTIQRTQQEDSAVYLCASSRDSGEALSGELFFGEGSRLTVL.

This clone was detected once. V is TRBV28 and J is TRBJ1-4; 10 bases are shared with TRBD1. In germline, CDR1 is MDHEN, CDR2 SYDVKM. This CDR3 contains 17 residues. J gave up 8 bases and V 7 bases, and 16 bases lay outside the gene matches. The DNA of the CDR3 is TGTGCCAGCACCCCATGGGGACGTGTGACAGGGGGCGAAAAACTGTTTTTT. Protein product: CASTPWGRVTGGEKLFF.